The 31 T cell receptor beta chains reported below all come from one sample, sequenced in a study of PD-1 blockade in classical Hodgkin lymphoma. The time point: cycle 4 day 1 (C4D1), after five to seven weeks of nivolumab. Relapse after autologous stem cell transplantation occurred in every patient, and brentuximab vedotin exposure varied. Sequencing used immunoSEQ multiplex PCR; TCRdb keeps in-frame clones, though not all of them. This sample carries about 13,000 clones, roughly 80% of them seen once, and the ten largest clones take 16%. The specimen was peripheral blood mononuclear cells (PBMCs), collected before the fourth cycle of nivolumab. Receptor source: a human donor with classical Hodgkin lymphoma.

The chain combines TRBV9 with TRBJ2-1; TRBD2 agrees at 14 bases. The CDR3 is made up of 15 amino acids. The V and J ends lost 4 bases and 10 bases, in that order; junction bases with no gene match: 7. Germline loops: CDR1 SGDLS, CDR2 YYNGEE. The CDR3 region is CASSPGTSGGNEQFF. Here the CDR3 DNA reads TGTGCCAGCAGCCCCGGGACTAGCGGGGGCAACGAGCAGTTCTTC.

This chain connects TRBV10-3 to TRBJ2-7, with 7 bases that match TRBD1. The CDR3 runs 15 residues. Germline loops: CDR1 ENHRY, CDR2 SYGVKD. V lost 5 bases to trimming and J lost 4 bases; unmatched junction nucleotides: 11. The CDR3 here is CAISLRDSAQYEQYF. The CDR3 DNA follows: TGTGCCATCAGTCTACGGGACAGTGCTCAATACGAGCAGTACTTC.

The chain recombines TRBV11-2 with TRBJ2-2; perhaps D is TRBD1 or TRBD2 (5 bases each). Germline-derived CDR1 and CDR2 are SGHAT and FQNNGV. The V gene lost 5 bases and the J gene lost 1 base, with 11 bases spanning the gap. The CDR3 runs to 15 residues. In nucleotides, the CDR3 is TGTGCCAGCAGCCCACCGGGGCGGAACACCGGGGAGCTGTTTTTT. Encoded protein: CASSPPGRNTGELFF.

The CDR3 region has the DNA TGCGCCAGCAGCTTGGCTTCAGGGGGCCGGTACACTGAAGCTTTCTTT. Residues: CASSLASGGRYTEAFF. This chain links TRBV5-1 with TRBJ1-1, with 8 bases that match TRBD1. The J segment lost 3 bases and the V segment lost 0 bases, leaving 7 bases of the junction unmatched. The CDR3 extends over 16 amino acids. Germline loops: CDR1 SGHRS, CDR2 YFSETQ.

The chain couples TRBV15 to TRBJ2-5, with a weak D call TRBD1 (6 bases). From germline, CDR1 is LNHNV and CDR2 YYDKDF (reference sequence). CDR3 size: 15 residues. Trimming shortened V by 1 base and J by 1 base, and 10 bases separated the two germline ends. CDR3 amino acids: CATSRGQVGQETQYF. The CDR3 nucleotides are TGTGCCACCAGCAGAGGACAGGTTGGCCAAGAGACCCAGTACTTC.

CDR3 DNA sequence: TGTGCCAGTAGTCCGTGGGACAGGGACCAAGAGACCCAGTACTTC. This sequence encodes CASSPWDRDQETQYF. The chain is built from TRBV19 and TRBJ2-5; TRBD1 matches 9 bases. CDR1 LNHDA and CDR2 SQIVND come from the germline V gene (reference sequence). This CDR3 region has 15 residues. The V gene end was trimmed by 5 bases and the J gene end by 0 bases; junction bases not matched to a gene: 4.

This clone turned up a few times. The CDR3 nucleotides are TGTGCCAGCAGCCTAACGGACACCATCTATGGCTACACCTTC. Protein: CASSLTDTIYGYTF. The chain uses TRBV28 and TRBJ1-2; TRBD1 is a possible D gene (5 bases). The V and J ends lost 6 bases and 4 bases respectively, with 15 bases between them. The CDR3 is made up of 14 amino acids. Per germline, CDR1 MDHEN and CDR2 SYDVKM.

CDR3 DNA sequence: TGTGCCAGTACCGGGACTAGCCTTTCTGAGCAGTTCTTC. It codes for CASTGTSLSEQFF. The chain joins TRBV6-1 to TRBJ2-1, with TRBD2 matching 9 bases. Per the germline V gene, CDR1 is MNHNS and CDR2 is SASEGT. The CDR3 is 13 amino acids. V shed 9 bases and J 9 bases; nucleotides not matched to a gene: 9.

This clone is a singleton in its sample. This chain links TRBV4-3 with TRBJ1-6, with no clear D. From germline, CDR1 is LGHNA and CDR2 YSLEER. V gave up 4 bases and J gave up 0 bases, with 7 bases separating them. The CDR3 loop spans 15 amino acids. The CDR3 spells CASSPQSSYNSPLHF. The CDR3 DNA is TGCGCCAGCAGCCCCCAGAGCTCCTATAATTCACCCCTCCACTTT.

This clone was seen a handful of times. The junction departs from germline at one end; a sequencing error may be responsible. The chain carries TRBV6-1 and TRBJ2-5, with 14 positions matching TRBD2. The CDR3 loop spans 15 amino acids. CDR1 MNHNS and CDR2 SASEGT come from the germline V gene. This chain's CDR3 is CASREGLAGGETQYF. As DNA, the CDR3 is TGTGCCAGCAGAGAAGGACTAGCGGGGGGAGAGACCCAGTACTTC.

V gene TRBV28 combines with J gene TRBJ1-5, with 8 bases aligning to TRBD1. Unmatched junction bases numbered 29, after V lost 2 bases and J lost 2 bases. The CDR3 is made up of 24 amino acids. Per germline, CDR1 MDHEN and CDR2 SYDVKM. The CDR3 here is CASSLPQPGKRTVGTGWGNQPQHF. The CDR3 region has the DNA TGTGCCAGCAGTTTACCCCAGCCCGGCAAGAGAACTGTGGGGACAGGTTGGGGCAATCAGCCCCAGCATTTT.

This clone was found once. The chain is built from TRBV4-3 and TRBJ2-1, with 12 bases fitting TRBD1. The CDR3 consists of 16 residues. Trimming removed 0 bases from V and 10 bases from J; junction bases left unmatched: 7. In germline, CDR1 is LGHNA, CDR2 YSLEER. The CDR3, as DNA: TGCGCCAGCAGCCAAGATTGGGACAGGGGGCTTCTCGAGCAGTTCTTC. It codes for CASSQDWDRGLLEQFF.

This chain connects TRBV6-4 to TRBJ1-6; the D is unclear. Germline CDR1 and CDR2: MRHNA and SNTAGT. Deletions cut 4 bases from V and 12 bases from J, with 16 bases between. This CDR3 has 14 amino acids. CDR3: CASSGRADGRPLHF. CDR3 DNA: TGTGCCAGCAGTGGAAGGGCAGACGGTAGACCCCTCCACTTT.

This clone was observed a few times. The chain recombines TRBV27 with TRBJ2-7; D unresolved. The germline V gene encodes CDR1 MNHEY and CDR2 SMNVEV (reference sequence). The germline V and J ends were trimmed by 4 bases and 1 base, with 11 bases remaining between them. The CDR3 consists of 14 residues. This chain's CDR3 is CASSWAGPSYEQYF. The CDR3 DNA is TGTGCCAGCAGTTGGGCCGGTCCTTCCTACGAGCAGTACTTC.

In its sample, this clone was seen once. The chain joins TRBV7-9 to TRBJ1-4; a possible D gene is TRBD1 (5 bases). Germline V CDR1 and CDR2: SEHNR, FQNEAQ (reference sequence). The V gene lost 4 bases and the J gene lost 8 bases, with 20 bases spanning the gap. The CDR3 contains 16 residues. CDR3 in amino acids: CASSSPRGARREKLFF. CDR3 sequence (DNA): TGTGCCAGCAGCTCCCCCCGGGGCGCTCGAAGGGAAAAACTGTTTTTT.

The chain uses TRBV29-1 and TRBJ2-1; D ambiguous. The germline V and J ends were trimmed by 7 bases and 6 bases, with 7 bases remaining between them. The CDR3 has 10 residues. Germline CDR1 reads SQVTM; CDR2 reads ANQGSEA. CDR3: CSGGSNEQFF. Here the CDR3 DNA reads TGCAGCGGGGGAAGCAATGAGCAGTTCTTC.

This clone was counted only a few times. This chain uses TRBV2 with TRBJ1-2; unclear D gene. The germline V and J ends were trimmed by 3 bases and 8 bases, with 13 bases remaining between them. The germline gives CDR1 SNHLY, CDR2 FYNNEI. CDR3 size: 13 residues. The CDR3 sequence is CASSEHSFGGYTF. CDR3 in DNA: TGTGCCAGCAGTGAGCACAGTTTCGGAGGCTACACCTTC.

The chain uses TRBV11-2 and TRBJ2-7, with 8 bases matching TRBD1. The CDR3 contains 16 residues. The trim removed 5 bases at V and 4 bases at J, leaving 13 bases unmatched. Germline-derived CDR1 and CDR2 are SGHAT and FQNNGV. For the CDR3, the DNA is TGTGCCAGCAGCCCCTCACGTGTCAGGGGGCTGTACGAGCAGTACTTC. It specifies CASSPSRVRGLYEQYF.

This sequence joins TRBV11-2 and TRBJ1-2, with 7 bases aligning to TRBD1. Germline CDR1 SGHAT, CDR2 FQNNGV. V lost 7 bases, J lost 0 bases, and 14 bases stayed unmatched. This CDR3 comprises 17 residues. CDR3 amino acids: CASTRGGAGTANYGYTF. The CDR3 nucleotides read TGTGCCAGCACCAGAGGGGGCGCGGGGACCGCTAACTATGGCTACACCTTC.

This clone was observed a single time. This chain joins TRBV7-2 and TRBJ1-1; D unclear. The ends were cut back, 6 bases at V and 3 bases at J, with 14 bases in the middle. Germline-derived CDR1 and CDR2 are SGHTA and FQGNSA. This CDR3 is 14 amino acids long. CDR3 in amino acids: CASRLVGEYTEAFF. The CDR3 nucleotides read TGTGCCAGCAGACTGGTCGGGGAATACACTGAAGCTTTCTTT.

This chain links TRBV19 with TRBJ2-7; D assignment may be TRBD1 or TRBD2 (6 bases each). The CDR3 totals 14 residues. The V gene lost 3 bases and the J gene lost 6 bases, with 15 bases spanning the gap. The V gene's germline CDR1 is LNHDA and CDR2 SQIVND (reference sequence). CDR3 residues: CASSIWGASGEQYF. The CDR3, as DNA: TGTGCCAGTAGTATTTGGGGGGCCTCCGGCGAGCAGTACTTC.

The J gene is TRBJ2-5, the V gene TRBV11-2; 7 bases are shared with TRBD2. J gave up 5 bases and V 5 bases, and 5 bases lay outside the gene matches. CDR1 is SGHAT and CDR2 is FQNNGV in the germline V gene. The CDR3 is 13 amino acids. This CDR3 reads CASSITAGETQYF. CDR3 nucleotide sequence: TGTGCCAGCAGCATAACAGCGGGGGAGACCCAGTACTTC. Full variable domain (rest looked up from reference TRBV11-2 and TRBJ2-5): EAGVAQSPRYKIIEKRQSVAFWCNPISGHATLYWYQQILGQGPKLLIQFQNNGVVDDSQLPKDRFSAERLKGVDSTLKIQPAKLEDSAVYLCASSITAGETQYFGPGTRLLVL.

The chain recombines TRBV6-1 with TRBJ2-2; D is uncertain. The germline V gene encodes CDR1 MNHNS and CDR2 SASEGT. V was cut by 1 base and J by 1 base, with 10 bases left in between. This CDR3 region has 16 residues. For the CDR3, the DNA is TGTGCCAGCAGTGAAGAATTCCTTCTGAACACCGGGGAGCTGTTTTTT. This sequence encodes CASSEEFLLNTGELFF.

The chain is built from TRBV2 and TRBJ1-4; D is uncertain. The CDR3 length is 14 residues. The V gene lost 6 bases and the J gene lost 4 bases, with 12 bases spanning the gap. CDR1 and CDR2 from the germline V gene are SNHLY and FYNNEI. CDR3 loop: CASRATPNNEKLFF. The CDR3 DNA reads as TGTGCCAGCAGGGCCACCCCTAATAATGAAAAACTGTTTTTT.

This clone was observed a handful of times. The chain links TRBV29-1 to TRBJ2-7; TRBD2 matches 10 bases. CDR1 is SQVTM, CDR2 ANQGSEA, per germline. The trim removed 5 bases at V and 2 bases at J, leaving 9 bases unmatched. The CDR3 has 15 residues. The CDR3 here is CSVRSRLAGAYEQYF. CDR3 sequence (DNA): TGCAGCGTTAGGAGCCGGCTAGCGGGGGCCTACGAGCAGTACTTC.

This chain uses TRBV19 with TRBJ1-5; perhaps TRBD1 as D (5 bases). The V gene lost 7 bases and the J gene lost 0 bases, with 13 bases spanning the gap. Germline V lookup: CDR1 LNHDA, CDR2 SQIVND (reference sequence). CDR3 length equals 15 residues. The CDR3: CASKAGPSSNQPQHF. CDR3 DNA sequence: TGTGCCAGTAAAGCGGGGCCGTCTAGCAATCAGCCCCAGCATTTT.

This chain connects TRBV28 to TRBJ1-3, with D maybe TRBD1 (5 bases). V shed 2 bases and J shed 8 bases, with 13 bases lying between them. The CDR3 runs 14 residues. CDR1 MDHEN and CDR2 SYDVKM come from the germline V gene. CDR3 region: CASSLGAESHTIYF. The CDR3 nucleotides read TGTGCCAGCAGTTTAGGGGCAGAGTCGCACACCATATATTTT.

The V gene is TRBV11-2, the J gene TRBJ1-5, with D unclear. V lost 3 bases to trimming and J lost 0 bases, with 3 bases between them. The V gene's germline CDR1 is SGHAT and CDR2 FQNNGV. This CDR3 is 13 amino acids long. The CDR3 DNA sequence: TGTGCCAGCAGCTTTCGTAGCAATCAGCCCCAGCATTTT. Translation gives CASSFRSNQPQHF.

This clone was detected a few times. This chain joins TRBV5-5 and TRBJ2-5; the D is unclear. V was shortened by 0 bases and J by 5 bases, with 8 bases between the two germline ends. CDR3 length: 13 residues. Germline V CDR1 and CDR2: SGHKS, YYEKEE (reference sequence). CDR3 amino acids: CASSLAPQETQYF. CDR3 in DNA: TGTGCCAGCAGCTTGGCTCCCCAGGAGACCCAGTACTTC.

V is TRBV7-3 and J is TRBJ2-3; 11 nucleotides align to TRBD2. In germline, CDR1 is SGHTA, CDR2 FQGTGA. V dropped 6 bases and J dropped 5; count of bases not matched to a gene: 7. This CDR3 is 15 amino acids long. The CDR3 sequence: CASSYSGGAGDTQYF. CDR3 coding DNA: TGTGCCAGCAGTTATAGCGGGGGGGCAGGAGATACGCAGTATTTT.

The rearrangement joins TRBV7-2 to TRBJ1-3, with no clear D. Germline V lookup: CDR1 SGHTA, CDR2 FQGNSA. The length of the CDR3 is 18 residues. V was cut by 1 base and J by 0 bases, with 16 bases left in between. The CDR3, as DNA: TGTGCCAGCAGCTTAGAACCGGGTTCAAGGGCCTCTGGAAACACCATATATTTT. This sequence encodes CASSLEPGSRASGNTIYF. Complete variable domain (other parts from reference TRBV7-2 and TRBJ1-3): GAGVSQSPSNKVTEKGKDVELRCDPISGHTALYWYRQSLGQGLEFLIYFQGNSAPDKSGLPSDRFSAERTGGSVSTLTIQRTQQEDSAVYLCASSLEPGSRASGNTIYFGEGSWLTVV.